The clone carrying this T cell receptor (beta chain) showed up just once. How the authors handled the data: Cell counts per sample came from amplifying reference gene primers. Profiled with immunoSEQ multiplex PCR; TCRdb holds only in-frame clones, not every one. The V and J calls and clone size were taken over from that table, and D and trimming were inferred from the DNA. This sample has about 200,000 clones; around three quarters occur once, and the top ten carry less than 6%. The data were taken from a study of blood T cell repertoires in COVID-19. Across the study: Nucleic acid was either cDNA or gDNA, and it came from T cells, B-cell-depleted T cells, or PBMCs.

The germline gives CDR1 MDHEN, CDR2 SYDVKM. The V end was cut by 0 bases, the J end by 1 base, with 11 bases between. This CDR3 comprises 16 residues. This TCR derives from a woman aged 70-85 years with acute or convalescent COVID-19. The sequencing input was peripheral blood. V usage is TRBV28 and J usage is TRBJ2-3, with TRBD1 as a possible D gene (6 bases). CDR3 residues: CASSLWEGGRTDTQYF. The CDR3 DNA reads as TGTGCCAGCAGTTTATGGGAAGGGGGACGCACAGATACGCAGTATTTT.